Given below is one TCR beta chain in context. Assay: immunoSEQ multiplex PCR; the TCRdb copy retains only in-frame clones and omits some. The profile covers approximately 140,000 clones, with roughly 84% appearing a single time and approximately 8.9% taken by the ten largest. These data come from a study of blood T cell repertoires in COVID-19. Looked up from germline, CDR1 is MNHNY and CDR2 is SVGAGI (reference sequence). Deletions cut 6 bases from V and 6 bases from J, with 13 bases between. The CDR3 is made up of 13 amino acids. This sequence joins TRBV6-6 and TRBJ2-3; maybe TRBD1 (5 bases). This receptor was identified in a man aged 30 to 39 with COVID-19, enrolled during active disease. Material for sequencing was peripheral blood. CDR3 in DNA: TGTGCCAGCAGACCCTCAGGGCCCGATACGCAGTATTTT. Its protein is CASRPSGPDTQYF.